The rows below give T cell receptor beta chains drawn from one sample of a study of blood T cell repertoires in COVID-19. TCRdb's table, derived via immunoSEQ multiplex PCR, lists solely in-frame clones and lacks some. The repertoire has some 360,000 clones, roughly nine tenths of them found once; the top ten carry around 4%. Source material: peripheral blood. The receptors shown here come from a woman aged 55-75 years with COVID-19, enrolled during active disease. Each CDR3 is given with its conserved first and last residue. D genes are given only for firm matches. Clone sizes are given selectively: once, few, many, or a class where the clone is expanded.

TRBD1	TRBV15	TRBJ2-3	.	CATSRDRGRDTQYF	TGTGCCACCAGCAGAGACAGGGGGCGCGATACGCAGTATTTT
.	TRBV3-1/TRBV3-2	TRBJ1-2	.	CASSHDIANYGYTF	TGTGCCAGCAGCCATGACATAGCTAACTATGGCTACACCTTC
TRBD1	TRBV2	TRBJ1-1	.	CASSEGRGRVAEAFF	TGTGCCAGCAGTGAGGGTAGGGGGCGCGTGGCTGAAGCTTTCTTT
.	TRBV6-1	TRBJ1-1	.	CASSERRGGYTEAFF	TGTGCCAGCAGTGAAAGGCGCGGGGGCTACACTGAAGCTTTCTTT
TRBD1	TRBV18	TRBJ1-2	.	CASSPVITGEYGYTF	TGTGCCAGCTCACCTGTTATTACAGGGGAGTACGGCTACACCTTC
TRBD2	TRBV30	TRBJ2-5	.	CAWNPLDGGETQYF	TGTGCCTGGAACCCACTCGACGGGGGGGAGACCCAGTACTTC
TRBD2	TRBV5-1	TRBJ2-3	.	CASSLTSGGRGTDTQYF	TGCGCCAGCAGCTTGACTAGCGGGGGTAGAGGCACAGATACGCAGTATTTT
.	TRBV5-1	TRBJ2-2	.	CASNLRGNTGELFF	TGCGCCAGCAATCTCAGGGGGAACACCGGGGAGCTGTTTTTT
.	TRBV18	TRBJ1-1	.	CASSSKLDTEAFF	TGTGCCAGCTCAAGTAAGCTAGACACTGAAGCTTTCTTT
TRBD1	TRBV6-5	TRBJ1-6	.	CASSTWDRDNSPLHF	TGTGCCAGCAGTACGTGGGACAGGGACAATTCACCCCTCCACTTT
.	TRBV11-2	TRBJ1-3	.	CASSLVARVPGNTIYF	TGTGCCAGCAGCTTAGTGGCCAGGGTCCCTGGAAACACCATATATTTT
.	TRBV3-1/TRBV3-2	TRBJ1-2	.	CASSKSPPGGYTF	TGTGCCAGCAGCAAAAGTCCCCCGGGTGGCTACACCTTC
.	TRBV20-1	TRBJ1-2	.	CSARKGDGYTF	TGCAGTGCTAGAAAAGGAGATGGCTACACCTTC
.	TRBV2	TRBJ2-1	.	CASTIYNEQFF	TGTGCCAGTACAATTTACAATGAGCAGTTCTTC
.	TRBV18	TRBJ1-5	.	CASSLSSNQPQHF	TGTGCCAGCTCACTCTCTAGCAATCAGCCCCAGCATTTT
TRBD2	TRBV7-2	TRBJ2-1	.	CASSSTGLAGGREQFF	TGTGCCAGCAGCTCGACAGGACTAGCGGGGGGGCGTGAGCAGTTCTTC
.	TRBV5-4	TRBJ1-2	.	CASSQGARDYGYTF	TGTGCCAGCAGCCAAGGGGCAAGGGACTATGGCTACACCTTC
.	TRBV7-9	TRBJ1-3	.	CASSPQGKNTIYF	TGTGCCAGCAGCCCCCAGGGGAAAAACACCATATATTTT
TRBD1	TRBV3-1/TRBV3-2	TRBJ2-5	.	CASSQDSRGRETQYF	TGTGCCAGCAGCCAAGATTCAAGGGGGCGTGAGACCCAGTACTTC
.	TRBV29-1	TRBJ2-1	.	CSVEVARDLISNEQFF	TGCAGCGTTGAAGTAGCCCGGGACTTAATTTCCAATGAGCAGTTCTTC
.	TRBV14	TRBJ1-2	.	CASSPETGYGYTF	TGTGCCAGCAGCCCCGAAACCGGCTATGGCTACACCTTC
.	TRBV3-1/TRBV3-2	TRBJ1-5	.	CASSQDLGAPGNQPQHF	TGTGCCAGCAGCCAAGATCTAGGGGCCCCTGGGAATCAGCCCCAGCATTTT
TRBD1	TRBV5-6	TRBJ1-4	once	CASRLQGAGEKLFF	TGTGCCAGCAGGCTACAGGGGGCAGGGGAAAAACTGTTTTTT
.	TRBV28	TRBJ1-4	.	CASSLSGEKLFF	TGTGCCAGCAGTTTAAGCGGGGAAAAACTGTTTTTT
.	TRBV2	TRBJ1-4	.	CASSRRAGGEKLFF	TGTGCCAGCAGCAGGCGGGCTGGAGGTGAAAAACTGTTTTTT
TRBD1	TRBV27	TRBJ1-1	.	CASWDRDTEAFF	TGTGCCAGCTGGGACAGGGACACTGAAGCTTTCTTT